This is a list of T cell receptor beta chains from one sample in a study of CD8+CD57+ T cells in acquired aplastic anemia. MiXCR, applied by TCRdb to the reads, yields one record per CDR3 protein. The table shows around 170,000 distinct CDR3 sequences, with 40% to 55% occurring only once. Sequenced material: sorted CD4+, CD8+, or CD8+CD57+ T cells (not recorded which) from PBMCs. The origin of the receptors is a human donor with aplastic anemia. CDR3s include the opening cysteine and the closing phenylalanine or tryptophan. D genes are given only for firm matches. For some rows the clone size is stated as once, few or many, or as a class when expanded; others skip it.

>TRBV24-1|TRBD2|few|TRBJ2-1
CATSGLAGGGDEQFF
TGTGCCACCAGTGGCCTAGCGGGAGGGGGGGATGAGCAGTTCTTC
>TRBV10-3|-|few|TRBJ2-3
CAIFEWTSTDTQYF
TGTGCCATTTTCGAGTGGACCAGCACAGATACGCAGTATTTT
>TRBV5-1|-|many|TRBJ2-2
CASSLGQTNTGELFF
TGCGCCAGCAGCTTGGGACAGACGAACACCGGGGAGCTGTTTTTT
>TRBV5-1|-|once|TRBJ2-3
CASSLAAGTDTQYF
TGCGCCAGCAGCTTGGCCGCGGGGACAGATACGCAGTATTTT
>TRBV2|-|many|TRBJ2-7
CASRQVSYEQYF
TGTGCCAGCAGACAGGTTTCCTACGAGCAGTACTTC
>TRBV24-1|TRBD1|-|TRBJ2-1
CATSEHRKDRGRIEQFF
TGTGCCACCAGTGAGCATAGAAAGGACAGGGGGCGGATTGAGCAGTTCTTC
>TRBV9|-|few|TRBJ1-1
CASSVATGGNTEAFF
TGTGCCAGCAGCGTAGCTACGGGGGGGAACACTGAAGCTTTCTTT
>TRBV7-9|-|-|TRBJ2-7
CASSPPHGYEQYF
TGTGCCAGCAGCCCACCACACGGATACGAGCAGTACTTC
>TRBV6-5|TRBD2|few|TRBJ2-1
CASSYESGDYNEQFF
TGTGCCAGCAGTTACGAAAGCGGGGACTACAATGAGCAGTTCTTC
>TRBV2|-|-|TRBJ1-3
CASSDGDSGNTIYF
TGTGCCAGCAGTGATGGGGACTCTGGAAACACCATATATTTT
>TRBV5-1|-|many|TRBJ2-3
CASSPGGQRPTDTQYF
TGCGCCAGCTCGCCGGGGGGACAGCGCCCCACAGATACGCAGTATTTT
>TRBV6-2/TRBV6-3|-|-|TRBJ2-7
CASSYSAGQTFSYEQYF
TGTGCCAGCAGCTACTCCGCGGGACAGACTTTCTCCTACGAGCAGTACTTC
>TRBV3-1|-|many|TRBJ1-3
CASSQGALGNTIYF
TGTGCCAGCAGCCAAGGGGCGTTAGGAAACACCATATATTTT
>TRBV19|TRBD1|-|TRBJ1-4
CAAGQGARNEKLFF
TGTGCCGCAGGACAGGGGGCGCGTAACGAAAAACTGTTTTTT
>TRBV5-1|-|many|TRBJ2-2
CASSVEAGELFF
TGCGCCAGCAGTGTGGAGGCCGGGGAGCTGTTTTTT
>TRBV7-3|-|-|TRBJ2-7
CASSWRDGSYEQYF
TGTGCCAGCAGCTGGCGGGACGGCAGCTACGAGCAGTACTTC
>TRBV19|-|-|TRBJ2-1
CASSIGSYEQFF
TGTGCCAGCAGTATCGGGTCCTACGAGCAGTTCTTC
>TRBV5-1|-|many|TRBJ1-3
CASSEQGGSTIYF
TGCGCCAGCAGCGAACAGGGTGGTAGCACCATATATTTT
>TRBV5-1|TRBD1|-|TRBJ2-7
CASSPKSGGGLDEQYF
TGCGCCAGCAGCCCGAAATCAGGGGGTGGTCTCGACGAGCAGTACTTC
>TRBV20-1|-|many|TRBJ2-3
CSAFSVLSVGTDTQYF
TGCAGTGCTTTTAGCGTCCTGTCCGTGGGCACAGATACGCAGTATTTT
>TRBV2|-|-|TRBJ1-6
CASRRGSRGYSPLHF
TGTGCCAGCAGGAGGGGGAGTCGCGGTTATTCACCCCTCCACTTT
>TRBV2|-|-|TRBJ1-5
CASSGTNSLSNQPQHF
TGTGCCAGCAGTGGGACAAATTCCCTTAGCAATCAGCCCCAGCATTTT
>TRBV5-6|-|many|TRBJ1-6
CASSKPGLRNSPLHF
TGTGCCAGCAGCAAACCCGGGCTACGAAATTCACCCCTCCACTTT
>TRBV19|TRBD2|many|TRBJ2-7
CASSSSSGTRRYEQYF
TGTGCCAGTAGTAGTTCTAGCGGCACCCGACGTTACGAGCAGTACTTC
>TRBV11-1|-|-|TRBJ2-1
CASSLGGADNEQFF
TGTGCCAGCAGCTTGGGCGGGGCTGACAATGAGCAGTTCTTC
>TRBV12-3/TRBV12-4|-|many|TRBJ1-1
CASSPRINTEAFF
TGTGCCAGCAGCCCTCGAATTAACACTGAAGCTTTCTTT
>TRBV20-1|-|-|TRBJ2-5
CSASGRRQGGGGEETQYF
TGCAGTGCCAGCGGACGAAGACAGGGAGGCGGCGGAGAAGAGACCCAGTACTTC
>TRBV29-1|-|few|TRBJ2-7
CSVDRGDYEQYF
TGCAGCGTTGACAGGGGTGACTACGAGCAGTACTTC
>TRBV7-2|-|many|TRBJ2-1
CASSRQLPSGGEQFF
TGTGCCAGCAGCCGACAGCTTCCTAGTGGTGGTGAGCAGTTCTTC
>TRBV29-1|-|-|TRBJ1-2
CSVGPRLVEGYTF
TGCAGCGTTGGACCCAGGCTGGTGGAGGGCTACACCTTC
>TRBV6-5|TRBD2|-|TRBJ2-3
CASSYRTSGSLDTQYF
TGTGCCAGCAGTTACCGGACTAGCGGGAGCTTAGATACGCAGTATTTT
>TRBV7-6|TRBD2|-|TRBJ2-1
CASSPGTSGPVNEQFF
TGTGCCAGCAGCCCCGGGACTAGCGGACCAGTCAATGAGCAGTTCTTC
>TRBV5-5|-|-|TRBJ2-1
CASSWIISDEQFF
TGTGCCAGCAGCTGGATAATTAGCGATGAGCAGTTCTTC
>TRBV6-4|-|-|TRBJ1-2
CASSDGAGVGYTF
TGTGCCAGCAGTGACGGGGCAGGGGTCGGCTACACCTTC
>TRBV19|-|-|TRBJ1-5
CATMTQGSRFVNQPQHF
TGTGCCACTATGACTCAGGGTTCGAGGTTTGTCAATCAGCCCCAGCATTTT
>TRBV15|-|few|TRBJ1-6
CATSRIGKGPLHF
TGTGCCACCAGCAGAATAGGGAAGGGACCCCTCCACTTT
>TRBV7-8|-|-|TRBJ2-1
CASSLSEGDEQFF
TGTGCCAGCAGCTTGAGCGAGGGTGATGAGCAGTTCTTC
>TRBV11-2|-|once|TRBJ1-3
CASSLGVGSGNTIYF
TGTGCCAGCAGCTTAGGGGTGGGATCTGGAAACACCATATATTTT
>TRBV5-5|TRBD1|many|TRBJ1-1
CASSYVTGVTEAFF
TGTGCCAGCAGCTACGTTACAGGGGTCACTGAAGCTTTCTTT
>TRBV25-1|TRBD1|-|TRBJ1-6
CACSGQGGFYNSPLHF
TGTGCCTGCAGCGGACAGGGTGGGTTCTATAATTCACCCCTCCACTTT
>TRBV19|TRBD1|few|TRBJ2-7
CASSTQDRIPEQYF
TGTGCCAGTAGTACCCAGGACAGGATCCCCGAGCAGTACTTC